The next 22 T cell receptor beta chains were all read from a single sample in a study of CD8+CD57+ T cells in acquired aplastic anemia. Investigators profiled TCR beta VDJ and CDR3 from genomic DNA template. TCRdb redid the calling of the reads with MiXCR, one entry per CDR3 protein. The sample includes more than 150,000 distinct CDR3 sequences, around 47% of them seen just once. Selection for sequencing was limited to patients who had shown CD8+CD57+ cell expansion by flow cytometry. The material sequenced was sorted CD4+, CD8+, or CD8+CD57+ T cells (not recorded which) from PBMCs. Receptors were obtained from a human donor with aplastic anemia.

This chain links TRBV7-9 with TRBJ2-7; D is undetermined. The ends were cut back, 5 bases at V and 4 bases at J, with 9 bases in the middle. Germline V gene sequence: CDR1 SEHNR, CDR2 FQNEAQ (reference sequence). The CDR3 spans 12 residues. The DNA for the CDR3 is TGTGCCAGCAGCCCCAGCCGTTACGAGCAGTACTTC. Protein: CASSPSRYEQYF. Filled out from reference TRBV7-9 and TRBJ2-7, the complete variable domain reads DTGVSQNPRHKITKRGQNVTFRCDPISEHNRLYWYRQTLGQGPEFLTYFQNEAQLEKSRLLSDRFSAERPKGSFSTLEIQRTEQGDSAMYLCASSPSRYEQYFGPGTRLTVT.

This clonotype was detected ten times or more. The chain has TRBV12-3 or TRBV12-4 and TRBJ1-2; D possibly corresponds to TRBD1 (6 bases). CDR3 size: 14 residues. The V end lost 4 bases, the J end lost 7 bases, and 16 bases lay between the germline ends. CDR3 DNA: TGTGCCAGCAGTTCCTCTCAGGGGATCGGTGGCTACACCTTC. This encodes CASSSSQGIGGYTF.

This sequence joins TRBV7-4 and TRBJ2-7; 11 bases line up with TRBD2. CDR3 length: 14 amino acids. V shed 5 bases, J shed 5 bases, and the junction held 5 bases outside the gene matches. The germline V gene encodes CDR1 SGHVT and CDR2 SQSDAQ. For the CDR3, the DNA is TGTGCCAGCAGCATTAGCGGGGGGGCGCACGAGCAGTACTTC. It translates to CASSISGGAHEQYF.

The V gene is TRBV9, the J gene TRBJ2-7; D is perhaps TRBD2 (5 bases). The CDR3 contains 15 residues. Trimming took off 0 bases at V and 6 bases at J, with 16 bases between the two ends. Germline V gene sequence: CDR1 SGDLS, CDR2 YYNGEE. CDR3 protein: CASSVGGSQPLEQYF. CDR3 sequence (DNA): TGTGCCAGCAGCGTAGGTGGGAGCCAACCGCTCGAGCAGTACTTC.

This clonotype was seen ten or more times. The rearrangement links TRBV20-1 to TRBJ1-2; D unresolved. CDR1 is DFQATT and CDR2 is SNEGSKA in the germline V gene (reference sequence). The CDR3 has 12 residues. V was cut by 5 bases and J by 4 bases, with 11 bases left in between. The DNA of the CDR3 is TGCAGTGCTCCCCATTGGAGCTATGGCTACACCTTC. Translated: CSAPHWSYGYTF.

The rearrangement links TRBV2 to TRBJ1-5, with D tentatively TRBD1 (6 bases). Per the germline V gene, CDR1 is SNHLY and CDR2 is FYNNEI. This CDR3 has 15 amino acids. V was pared by 6 bases and J by 0 bases, with 12 bases between. The CDR3, as DNA: TGTGCCAGCAGAATGGACAGAGATAGCAATCAGCCCCAGCATTTT. It yields the protein CASRMDRDSNQPQHF.

V and J are TRBV30 and TRBJ2-7; 10 bases line up with TRBD2. Germline trimming cut 0 bases from V and 7 bases from J; bases unmatched to any gene: 9. Per germline, CDR1 GTSNPN and CDR2 SVGIG (reference sequence). The CDR3 covers 15 residues. The CDR3 protein is CAWSVRLAGDVEQYF. Here the CDR3 DNA reads TGTGCCTGGAGTGTAAGGCTAGCGGGAGACGTAGAGCAGTACTTC. Drawing the rest from reference TRBV30 and TRBJ2-7, the complete variable domain is SQTIHQWPATLVQPVGSPLSLECTVEGTSNPNLYWYRQAAGRGLQLLFYSVGIGQISSEVPQNLSASRPQDRQFILSSKKLLLSDSGFYLCAWSVRLAGDVEQYFGPGTRLTVT.

The rearrangement joins TRBV19 to TRBJ2-5; TRBD1 agrees at 9 bases. CDR1 and CDR2 from the germline V gene are LNHDA and SQIVND (reference sequence). Trimming took 7 bases from V and 7 from J; bases not matched to a gene: 4. CDR3 size: 12 residues. In DNA form, the CDR3 reads TGTGCCAGTACGGAGACAGGGGGGACCCAGTACTTC. This codes for CASTETGGTQYF.

The V and J genes are TRBV7-8 and TRBJ2-7, with 12 bases matching TRBD2. In germline, CDR1 is SGHVS, CDR2 FQNEAQ. The ends lost 5 bases at V and 3 bases at J; junction bases unmatched: 5. This CDR3 spans 15 amino acids. The CDR3 loop reads CASSQSSGGVYEQYF. The CDR3, as DNA: TGTGCCAGCAGCCAGTCTAGCGGGGGGGTCTACGAGCAGTACTTC.

The J gene is TRBJ2-7, the V gene TRBV7-2; a weak D match, TRBD1 (6 bases). Germline loops: CDR1 SGHTA, CDR2 FQGNSA. V gave up 5 bases and J gave up 4 bases, with 30 bases separating them. CDR3 length: 19 amino acids. CDR3 DNA sequence: TGTGCCAGCAGCCCACACCCGGGAACAGGGTGGGTCGTTTGGTACGAGCAGTACTTC. Protein product: CASSPHPGTGWVVWYEQYF.

A few counts support this clonotype. A read error is possible here, since a much larger clone lies one base away. CDR3 in DNA: TGTGCCAGCAGCTTGGGGGCAGGGGGACAGGGCAATCAGCCCCAGCATTTT. The encoded protein is CASSLGAGGQGNQPQHF. The J gene is TRBJ1-5, the V gene TRBV5-4; 8 bases are a match to TRBD1. Germline CDR1 is SGHNT and CDR2 is YYREEE (reference sequence). The V segment lost 0 bases and the J segment 2 bases; nucleotides outside the gene matches: 7. The CDR3 is 17 amino acids.

The V gene is TRBV10-3, the J gene TRBJ1-2; D remains unclear. The CDR3 has 12 amino acids. CDR1 is ENHRY and CDR2 is SYGVKD in the germline V gene. V was clipped by 6 bases and J by 11 bases, with 16 bases between them. The CDR3 sequence: CAIREGRLGYTF. As DNA, the CDR3 is TGTGCCATCAGGGAAGGACGTCTTGGTTACACCTTC.

The chain joins TRBV10-3 to TRBJ2-2; no firm D call. CDR3 length: 13 amino acids. CDR1 is ENHRY and CDR2 is SYGVKD in the germline V gene. V was trimmed by 2 bases and J by 6 bases, leaving 7 bases between them. The CDR3 sequence: CAISETDPGELFF. CDR3 nucleotides: TGTGCCATCAGTGAGACGGACCCCGGGGAGCTGTTTTTT.

This clonotype turned up a few times. The V and J genes are TRBV25-1 and TRBJ2-3; TRBD1 agrees at 10 bases. Germline CDR1 reads MGHDK; CDR2 reads SYGVNS. The CDR3 loop spans 13 amino acids. J was trimmed by 6 bases and V by 5 bases; bases with no gene match: 2. CDR3 residues: CASSRTGGDTQYF. The CDR3 DNA is TGTGCCAGCAGTCGGACAGGGGGGGATACGCAGTATTTT. The full variable domain, rest sourced from reference TRBV25-1 and TRBJ2-3, is EADIYQTPRYLVIGTGKKITLECSQTMGHDKMYWYQQDPGMELHLIHYSYGVNSTEKGDLSSESTVSRIRTEHFPLTLESARPSHTSQYLCASSRTGGDTQYFGPGTRLTVL.

This clonotype has at least ten counts. This chain connects TRBV20-1 to TRBJ1-4; the D is unclear. There are 11 residues in the CDR3. CDR1 DFQATT and CDR2 SNEGSKA come from the germline V gene (reference sequence). V was trimmed by 1 base and J by 8 bases, leaving 5 bases between them. The CDR3 reads CSARGREKLFF. In DNA, the CDR3 is TGCAGTGCTAGAGGGCGGGAAAAACTGTTTTTT.

A remark on this clonotype: A single base separates this from a much larger clone, so it may be a read error. The gene calls are TRBV5-1 and TRBJ2-3, with a tentative D call TRBD2 (6 bases). CDR1 and CDR2 (germline): SGHRS, YFSETQ. This CDR3 contains 12 residues. The V end lost 4 bases, the J end lost 8 bases, and 11 bases lay between the germline ends. CDR3 nucleotides: TGCGCCAGCAGCCCCCTTAGCGGTACGCAGTATTTT. It yields the protein CASSPLSGTQYF.

This clonotype was counted a single time. This chain joins TRBV7-2 and TRBJ2-7; D gene unclear. This CDR3 is built from 10 residues. Germline V gene data show CDR1 as SGHTA and CDR2 as FQGNSA. V was clipped by 10 bases and J by 3 bases, with 7 bases between them. CDR3 amino acids: CAKLNYEQYF. CDR3 DNA: TGTGCCAAGCTCAACTACGAGCAGTACTTC. The full variable domain, in which reference TRBV7-2 and TRBJ2-7 provide the parts outside the CDR3, is GAGVSQSPSNKVTEKGKDVELRCDPISGHTALYWYRQSLGQGLEFLIYFQGNSAPDKSGLPSDRFSAERTGGSVSTLTIQRTQQEDSAVYLCAKLNYEQYFGPGTRLTVT.

The rearrangement uses TRBV5-1 and TRBJ2-5; 8 positions match TRBD1. V dropped 5 bases and J dropped 4; count of bases not matched to a gene: 4. CDR1 and CDR2 (germline): SGHRS, YFSETQ. This CDR3 comprises 13 residues. In DNA, the CDR3 is TGCGCCAGCAGACGGACAGGGACAGAGACCCAGTACTTC. Its translation is CASRRTGTETQYF.

The V and J genes are TRBV11-2 and TRBJ2-7, with 14 nucleotides matching TRBD2. The CDR3 has 16 amino acids. Germline CDR1 and CDR2: SGHAT and FQNNGV. J lost 5 bases, V lost 7 bases, and 10 bases had no gene match. The CDR3 reads CASTVGLAGGPHEQYV. The CDR3 coding sequence is TGTGCCAGCACGGTCGGACTAGCGGGAGGTCCGCACGAGCAGTACGTC.

This clonotype showed up many times. The gene calls are TRBV12-3 or TRBV12-4 and TRBJ1-2; D is possibly TRBD1 (6 bases). Trimming pared 0 bases from V and 4 bases from J, leaving 12 bases between. There are 15 residues in the CDR3. This CDR3 reads CASSLATGHTYGYTF. Written as DNA, the CDR3 is TGTGCCAGCAGTTTAGCGACGGGACACACCTATGGCTACACCTTC.

This clonotype has at least ten counts. The chain employs TRBV20-1 and TRBJ1-3, with D tentatively TRBD1 (5 bases). This CDR3 spans 14 amino acids. The V and J ends lost 4 bases and 3 bases respectively, with 13 bases between them. From germline, CDR1 is DFQATT and CDR2 SNEGSKA (reference sequence). This CDR3 is CSATGTQSGNTIYF. Written as DNA, the CDR3 is TGCAGTGCTACGGGGACTCAGAGTGGAAACACCATATATTTT.

The rearrangement links TRBV24-1 to TRBJ2-1; D is ambiguous. V lost 4 bases and J lost 0, with 12 bases in between. This CDR3 is built from 16 residues. CDR1 and CDR2 (germline): KGHDR, SFDVKD. This CDR3 reads CATSDSDPSSYNEQFF. The CDR3, as DNA: TGTGCCACCAGTGACTCCGACCCGAGCTCCTACAATGAGCAGTTCTTC.